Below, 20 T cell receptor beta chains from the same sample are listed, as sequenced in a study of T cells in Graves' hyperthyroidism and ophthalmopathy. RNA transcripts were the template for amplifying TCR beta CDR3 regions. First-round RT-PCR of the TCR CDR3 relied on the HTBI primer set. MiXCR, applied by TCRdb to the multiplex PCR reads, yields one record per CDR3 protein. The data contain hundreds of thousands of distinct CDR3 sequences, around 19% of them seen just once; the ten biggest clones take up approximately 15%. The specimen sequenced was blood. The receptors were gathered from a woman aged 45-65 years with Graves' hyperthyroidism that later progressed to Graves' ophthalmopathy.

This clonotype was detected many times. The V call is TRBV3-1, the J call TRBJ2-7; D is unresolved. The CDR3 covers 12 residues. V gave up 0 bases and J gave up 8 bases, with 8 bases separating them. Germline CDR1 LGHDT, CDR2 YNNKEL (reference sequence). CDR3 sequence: CASSQEGFKQYF. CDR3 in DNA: TGTGCCAGCAGCCAAGAGGGGTTCAAGCAGTACTTC.

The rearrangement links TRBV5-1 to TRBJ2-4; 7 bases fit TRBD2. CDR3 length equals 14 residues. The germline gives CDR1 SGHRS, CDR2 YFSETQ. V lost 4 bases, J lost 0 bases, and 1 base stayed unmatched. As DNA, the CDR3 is TGCGCCAGCAGCAGCGGGGCAGCCAAAAACATTCAGTACTTC. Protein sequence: CASSSGAAKNIQYF.

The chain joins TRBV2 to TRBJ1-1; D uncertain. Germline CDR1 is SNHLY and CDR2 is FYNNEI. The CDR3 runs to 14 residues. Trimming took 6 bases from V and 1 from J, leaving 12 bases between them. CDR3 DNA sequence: TGTGCCAGCAGCGTGGAGGTTCGGAACACTGAAGCTTTCTTT. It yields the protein CASSVEVRNTEAFF.

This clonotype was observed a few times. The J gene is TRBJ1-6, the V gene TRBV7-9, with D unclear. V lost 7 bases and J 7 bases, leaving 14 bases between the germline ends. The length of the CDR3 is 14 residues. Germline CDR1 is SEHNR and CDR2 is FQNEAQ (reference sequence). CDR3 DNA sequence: TGTGCCAGCATGACGGGGTTGGAGAATTCACCCCTCCACTTT. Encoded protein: CASMTGLENSPLHF. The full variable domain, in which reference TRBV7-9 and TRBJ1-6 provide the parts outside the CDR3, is DTGVSQNPRHKITKRGQNVTFRCDPISEHNRLYWYRQTLGQGPEFLTYFQNEAQLEKSRLLSDRFSAERPKGSFSTLEIQRTEQGDSAMYLCASMTGLENSPLHFGNGTRLTVT.

DNA for the CDR3: TGTGCCAGCAGTGATGACCTTAGTCGGGATTCACCCCTCCACTTT. Its protein is CASSDDLSRDSPLHF. The V and J genes are TRBV6-1 and TRBJ1-6, with D unresolved. Germline V CDR1 and CDR2: MNHNS, SASEGT. The CDR3 spans 15 residues. V was pared by 3 bases and J by 8 bases, with 14 bases between.

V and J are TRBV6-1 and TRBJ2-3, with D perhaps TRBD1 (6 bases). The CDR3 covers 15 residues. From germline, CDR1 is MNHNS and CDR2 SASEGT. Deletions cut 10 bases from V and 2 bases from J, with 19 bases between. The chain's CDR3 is CATGVWTAITDTQYF. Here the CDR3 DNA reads TGTGCCACCGGAGTCTGGACAGCTATCACAGATACGCAGTATTTT.

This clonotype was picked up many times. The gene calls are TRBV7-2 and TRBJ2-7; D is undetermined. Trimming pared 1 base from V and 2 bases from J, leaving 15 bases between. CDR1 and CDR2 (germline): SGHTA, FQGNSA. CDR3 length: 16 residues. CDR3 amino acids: CASSLVSAGSTYEQYF. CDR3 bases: TGTGCCAGCAGCTTAGTTTCCGCCGGCAGCACCTACGAGCAGTACTTC. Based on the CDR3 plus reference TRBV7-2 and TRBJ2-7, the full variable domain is GAGVSQSPSNKVTEKGKDVELRCDPISGHTALYWYRQSLGQGLEFLIYFQGNSAPDKSGLPSDRFSAERTGGSVSTLTIQRTQQEDSAVYLCASSLVSAGSTYEQYFGPGTRLTVT.

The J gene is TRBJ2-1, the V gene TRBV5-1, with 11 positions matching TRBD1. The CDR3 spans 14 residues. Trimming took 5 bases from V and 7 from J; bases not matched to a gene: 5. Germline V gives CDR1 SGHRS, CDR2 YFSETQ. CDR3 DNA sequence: TGCGCCAGCAGTGGGACAGGGGGAGGTAATGAGCAGTTCTTC. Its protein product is CASSGTGGGNEQFF.

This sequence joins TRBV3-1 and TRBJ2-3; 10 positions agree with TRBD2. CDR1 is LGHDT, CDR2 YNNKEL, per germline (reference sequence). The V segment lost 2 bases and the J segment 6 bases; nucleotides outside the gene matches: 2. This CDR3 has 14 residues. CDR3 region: CASSQSGGGDTQYF. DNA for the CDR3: TGTGCCAGCAGCCAAAGCGGGGGGGGTGATACGCAGTATTTT.

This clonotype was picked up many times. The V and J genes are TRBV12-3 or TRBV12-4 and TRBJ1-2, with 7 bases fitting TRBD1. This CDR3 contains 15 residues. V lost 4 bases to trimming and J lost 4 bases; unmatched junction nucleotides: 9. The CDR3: CASSSGDRELYGYTF. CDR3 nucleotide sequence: TGTGCCAGCAGTTCGGGAGACAGGGAACTCTATGGCTACACCTTC.

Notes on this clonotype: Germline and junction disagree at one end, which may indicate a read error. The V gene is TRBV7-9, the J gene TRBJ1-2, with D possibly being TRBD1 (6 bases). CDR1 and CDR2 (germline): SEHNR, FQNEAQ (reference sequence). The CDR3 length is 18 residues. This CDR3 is CASRFNTSPGHRGYGYTF. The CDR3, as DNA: TGTGCCAGCCGCTTCAACACGAGCCCGGGACATCGCGGCTATGGCTACACCTTC.

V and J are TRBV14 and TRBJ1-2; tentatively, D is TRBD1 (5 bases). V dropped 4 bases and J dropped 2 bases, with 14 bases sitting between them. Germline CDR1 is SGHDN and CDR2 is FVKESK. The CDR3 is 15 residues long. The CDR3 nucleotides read TGTGCCAGCAGCCCCAGACAGTGGAACAACTATGGCTACACCTTC. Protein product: CASSPRQWNNYGYTF.

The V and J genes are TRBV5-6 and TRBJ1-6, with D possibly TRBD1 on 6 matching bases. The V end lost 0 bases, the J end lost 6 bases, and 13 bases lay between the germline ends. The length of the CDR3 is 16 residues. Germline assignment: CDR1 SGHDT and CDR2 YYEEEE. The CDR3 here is CASSLGDISLNSPLHF. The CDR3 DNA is TGTGCCAGCAGCTTGGGGGACATTTCCCTTAATTCACCCCTCCACTTT.

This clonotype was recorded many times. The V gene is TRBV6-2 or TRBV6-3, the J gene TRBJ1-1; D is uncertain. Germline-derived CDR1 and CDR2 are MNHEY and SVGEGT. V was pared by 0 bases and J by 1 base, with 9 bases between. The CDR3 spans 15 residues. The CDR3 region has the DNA TGTGCCAGCAGTTACTCGAGTACGGCGAACACTGAAGCTTTCTTT. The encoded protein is CASSYSSTANTEAFF.

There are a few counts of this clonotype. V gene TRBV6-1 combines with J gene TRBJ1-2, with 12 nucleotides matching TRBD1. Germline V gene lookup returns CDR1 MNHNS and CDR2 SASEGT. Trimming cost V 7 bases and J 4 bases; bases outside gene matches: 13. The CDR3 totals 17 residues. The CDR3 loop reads CASIPGTGGPRSYGYTF. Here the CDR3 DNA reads TGTGCCAGCATCCCCGGGACAGGGGGCCCTCGTAGCTATGGCTACACCTTC.

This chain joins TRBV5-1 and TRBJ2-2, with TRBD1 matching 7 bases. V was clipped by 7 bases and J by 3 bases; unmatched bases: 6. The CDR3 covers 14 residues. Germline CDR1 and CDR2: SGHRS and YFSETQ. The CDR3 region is CASRDSTYTGELFF. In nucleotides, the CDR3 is TGCGCCAGCCGGGACAGTACTTACACCGGGGAGCTGTTTTTT.

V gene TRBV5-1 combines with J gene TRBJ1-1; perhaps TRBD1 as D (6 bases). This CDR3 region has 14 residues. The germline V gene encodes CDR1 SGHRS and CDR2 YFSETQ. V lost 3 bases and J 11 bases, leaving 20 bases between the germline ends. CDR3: CASSSRLDRGGAFF. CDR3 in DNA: TGCGCCAGCAGCTCACGCTTGGACAGAGGGGGGGCTTTCTTT.

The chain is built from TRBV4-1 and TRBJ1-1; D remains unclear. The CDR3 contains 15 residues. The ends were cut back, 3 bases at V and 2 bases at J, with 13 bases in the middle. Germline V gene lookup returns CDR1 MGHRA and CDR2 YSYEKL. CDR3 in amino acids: CASSQGSDGNTEAFF. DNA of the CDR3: TGCGCCAGCAGCCAGGGGTCGGACGGTAACACTGAAGCTTTCTTT.

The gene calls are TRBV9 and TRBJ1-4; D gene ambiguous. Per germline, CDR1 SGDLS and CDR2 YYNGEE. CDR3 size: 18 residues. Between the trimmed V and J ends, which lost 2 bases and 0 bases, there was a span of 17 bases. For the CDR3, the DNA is TGTGCCAGCAGCGTTGGATCGGGCTTAGTACCAACTAATGAAAAACTGTTTTTT. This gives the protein CASSVGSGLVPTNEKLFF.

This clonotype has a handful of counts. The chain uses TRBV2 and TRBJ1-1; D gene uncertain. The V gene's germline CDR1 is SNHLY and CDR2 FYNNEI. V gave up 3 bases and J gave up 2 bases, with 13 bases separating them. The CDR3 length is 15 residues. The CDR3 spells CASSDVGVPNTEAFF. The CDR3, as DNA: TGTGCCAGCAGTGATGTCGGGGTCCCCAACACTGAAGCTTTCTTT.